This TCR beta chain was sequenced during a study of T cell responses to AZD1222 COVID-19 vaccine. Study results and limitations: It was only after the peak T cell response that any repertoires were sampled. Baseline serology detected seropositivity in only a handful of AZD1222 recipients. Reports say nearly half of spike-specific TCRs go after unmutated variant regions. Spike-specific TCR breadth and depth both grew after two AZD1222 doses.

This clone appeared a few times. Its specificity is unknown. Repertoires were generated with immunoSEQ multiplex PCR, while TCRdb's copy carries only in-frame clones and drops some. The repertoire has about 190,000 clones, around 87% of them found once; the top ten carry 2.5% to 3%. V was trimmed by 2 bases and J by 1 base, leaving 5 bases between them. This CDR3 region has 13 residues. This sequence originates from an adult in good health. The rearrangement uses TRBV12-3 or TRBV12-4 and TRBJ1-1, with D hard to call. Material: peripheral blood, obtained on day 0 of MenACWY control vaccination. This chain's CDR3 is CASSLHGNTEAFF. DNA of the CDR3: TGTGCCAGCAGTTTACACGGGAACACTGAAGCTTTCTTT.